These 20 T cell receptor beta chains originate from one sample sequenced in a study of shared clonotypes between healthy human individuals. The table came from immunoSEQ multiplex PCR; TCRdb's copy has only in-frame clones and leaves some out. The sample records about 580,000 clones, roughly 98% being singletons. Naive CD8 cells lacked CD45RO and underwent positive selection for CCR7, leaving out terminally differentiated effector memory CD45RA+ cells. Sequences were obtained from naive CD8+ T cells sorted from blood. The source of these receptors is a man younger than 45 in good health.

This chain connects TRBV7-2 to TRBJ1-1; the D is unclear. The V end was cut by 5 bases, the J end by 3 bases, with 16 bases between. Germline V gene lookup returns CDR1 SGHTA and CDR2 FQGNSA. CDR3 length: 15 amino acids. Written as DNA, the CDR3 is TGTGCCAGCAGCCCTAGTCCCCCCTGGGACACTGAAGCTTTCTTT. Amino acid sequence: CASSPSPPWDTEAFF.

This chain links TRBV27 with TRBJ1-2; tentative D call: TRBD1 (5 bases). CDR3 length: 12 amino acids. Trimming took 8 bases from V and 7 from J, leaving 14 bases between them. Germline V lookup: CDR1 MNHEY, CDR2 SMNVEV (reference sequence). The CDR3 bases are TGTGCCAGCCACGGGGGGATCGTTGGCTACACCTTC. Its translation: CASHGGIVGYTF.

The chain couples TRBV7-8 to TRBJ2-7; tentatively, D is TRBD1 (5 bases). Trimming shortened V by 1 base and J by 2 bases, and 9 bases separated the two germline ends. This CDR3 is built from 14 residues. Per the germline V gene, CDR1 is SGHVS and CDR2 is FQNEAQ. CDR3 nucleotides: TGTGCCAGCAGCTTAGTTGTGACAGCCTACGAGCAGTACTTC. Its protein is CASSLVVTAYEQYF. Based on the CDR3 plus reference TRBV7-8 and TRBJ2-7, the full variable domain is GAGVSQSPRYKVAKRGQDVALRCDPISGHVSLFWYQQALGQGPEFLTYFQNEAQLDKSGLPSDRFFAERPEGSVSTLKIQRTQQEDSAVYLCASSLVVTAYEQYFGPGTRLTVT.

This rearrangement joins TRBV19 to TRBJ2-7, with D hard to call. Germline loops: CDR1 LNHDA, CDR2 SQIVND (reference sequence). The CDR3 is 11 amino acids. V was shortened by 5 bases and J by 12 bases, with 14 bases between the two germline ends. CDR3 protein: CASSLGPQMYF. The DNA of the CDR3 is TGTGCCAGTAGTTTAGGACCCCAGATGTACTTC.

V usage is TRBV27 and J usage is TRBJ2-1; D unresolved. V dropped 4 bases and J dropped 2 bases, with 21 bases sitting between them. Per the germline V gene, CDR1 is MNHEY and CDR2 is SMNVEV (reference sequence). The CDR3 spans 18 residues. CDR3 bases: TGTGCCAGCAGTTCTAGGGTGAGTGGCATGCGGACCTACAATGAGCAGTTCTTC. It encodes CASSSRVSGMRTYNEQFF.

J is TRBJ2-7 and V is TRBV15; a possible D gene is TRBD1 (5 bases). Germline V lookup: CDR1 LNHNV, CDR2 YYDKDF (reference sequence). The CDR3 covers 13 residues. V lost 8 bases, J lost 0 bases, and 11 bases lay in between. The CDR3, as DNA: TGTGCCACCTCAGCAGGGATCTCCTACGAGCAGTACTTC. This codes for CATSAGISYEQYF.

This CDR3 is CASSPSSGDEQFF. CDR3 nucleotide sequence: TGTGCCAGCTCACCGTCTAGCGGTGATGAGCAGTTCTTC. The chain recombines TRBV18 with TRBJ2-1; TRBD2 agrees at 7 bases. Germline V gene sequence: CDR1 KGHSH, CDR2 LQKENI. The V and J ends lost 3 bases and 8 bases, in that order; junction bases with no gene match: 4. CDR3 length: 13 residues. The full variable domain, completed using reference TRBV18 and TRBJ2-1, is NAGVMQNPRHLVRRRGQEARLRCSPMKGHSHVYWYRQLPEEGLKFMVYLQKENIIDESGMPKERFSAEFPKEGPSILRIQQVVRGDSAAYFCASSPSSGDEQFFGPGTRLTVL.

The CDR3 loop is CASSLSTSEQYF. Here the CDR3 DNA reads TGTGCCAGCAGCTTATCCACAAGCGAGCAGTACTTC. This chain connects TRBV7-9 to TRBJ2-7; the D is unclear. This CDR3 is built from 12 residues. Germline V gene sequence: CDR1 SEHNR, CDR2 FQNEAQ (reference sequence). The V end lost 2 bases, the J end lost 6 bases, and 8 bases lay between the germline ends.

Comment on this clone: The same CDR3 can be traced to other DNA sequences in this sample. The rearrangement links TRBV5-1 to TRBJ2-3; D could derive from TRBD1 or TRBD2 (6 bases each). This CDR3 spans 16 amino acids. The V gene lost 0 bases and the J gene lost 0 bases, with 11 bases spanning the gap. The germline gives CDR1 SGHRS, CDR2 YFSETQ. CDR3 DNA sequence: TGCGCCAGCAGCTTGGTGGGGGGCCCGAGCACAGATACGCAGTATTTT. Amino acids: CASSLVGGPSTDTQYF.

The J gene is TRBJ2-3, the V gene TRBV5-1; D is perhaps TRBD1 (7 bases). CDR3 size: 16 residues. V was trimmed by 3 bases and J by 3 bases, leaving 17 bases between them. CDR1 and CDR2 (germline): SGHRS, YFSETQ. The CDR3 region is CASSYRGRRDTDTQYF. The CDR3 DNA is TGCGCCAGCAGCTACAGGGGACGGCGGGATACAGATACGCAGTATTTT.

The V gene is TRBV19, the J gene TRBJ1-5; TRBD1 might be the D (5 bases). Germline CDR1 and CDR2: LNHDA and SQIVND (reference sequence). CDR3 size: 15 residues. V shed 6 bases and J shed 1 base, with 13 bases lying between them. This CDR3 is CASRVPRESNQPQHF. DNA for the CDR3: TGTGCCAGTAGAGTCCCCAGGGAGAGCAATCAGCCCCAGCATTTT.

The V and J genes are TRBV10-1 and TRBJ2-3, with 9 bases that match TRBD2. This CDR3 has 16 amino acids. Per germline, CDR1 WNHNN and CDR2 SYGVQD (reference sequence). The V gene end was trimmed by 3 bases and the J gene end by 3 bases; junction bases not matched to a gene: 7. The CDR3 DNA follows: TGCGCCAGCAGTGACCGTAGCGGGAGTGGTACAGATACGCAGTATTTT. It codes for CASSDRSGSGTDTQYF.

Remarks on this clone: This specimen includes other DNA sequences encoding the same CDR3. The V and J genes are TRBV7-9 and TRBJ2-7, with D unclear. This CDR3 contains 13 residues. Trimming took off 5 bases at V and 1 base at J, with 9 bases between the two ends. The germline V gene has CDR1 SEHNR and CDR2 FQNEAQ (reference sequence). The DNA of the CDR3 is TGTGCCAGCAGCGCGCGAGGATCCTACGAGCAGTACTTC. Its translation is CASSARGSYEQYF.

J is TRBJ2-1 and V is TRBV11-2; a possible D gene is TRBD1 (5 bases). This CDR3 region has 14 residues. The germline V gene encodes CDR1 SGHAT and CDR2 FQNNGV. The V gene lost 2 bases and the J gene lost 8 bases, with 13 bases spanning the gap. CDR3 sequence (DNA): TGTGCCAGCAGCTTACTCGCAGGGTTCGATGAGCAGTTCTTC. This gives the protein CASSLLAGFDEQFF.

The chain is built from TRBV6-6 and TRBJ1-4; D not certain. CDR1 is MNHNY, CDR2 SVGAGI, per germline (reference sequence). CDR3 length: 12 amino acids. The V gene lost 7 bases and the J gene lost 8 bases, with 11 bases spanning the gap. The CDR3 here is CASTREGEKLFF. The CDR3 DNA reads TGTGCCAGCACTAGAGAGGGCGAAAAACTGTTTTTT.

The chain has TRBV5-1 and TRBJ2-5; D perhaps matches TRBD2 (5 bases). V lost 1 base and J lost 0, with 7 bases in between. Germline V gene data show CDR1 as SGHRS and CDR2 as YFSETQ. This CDR3 contains 14 residues. The DNA of the CDR3 is TGCGCCAGCAGCTTGTACGGGAACCAAGAGACCCAGTACTTC. Translating gives CASSLYGNQETQYF. The variable domain in full, with the rest retrieved from reference TRBV5-1 and TRBJ2-5, is KAGVTQTPRYLIKTRGQQVTLSCSPISGHRSVSWYQQTPGQGLQFLFEYFSETQRNKGNFPGRFSGRQFSNSRSEMNVSTLELGDSALYLCASSLYGNQETQYFGPGTRLLVL.

This rearrangement joins TRBV28 to TRBJ1-3, with D unresolved. The V end lost 10 bases, the J end lost 1 base, and 14 bases lay between the germline ends. The CDR3 extends over 14 amino acids. CDR1 and CDR2 (germline): MDHEN, SYDVKM. The CDR3 sequence is CATLLDRSGNTIYF. In DNA form, the CDR3 reads TGTGCCACTCTTTTAGATAGGTCTGGAAACACCATATATTTT.

The V call is TRBV28, the J call TRBJ1-2; D is undetermined. The CDR3 sequence is 12 residues long. Trimming removed 5 bases at V and 3 bases at J, with 7 bases between. Germline V lookup: CDR1 MDHEN, CDR2 SYDVKM. CDR3 DNA sequence: TGTGCCAGCAGTAACTTTGACTATGGCTACACCTTC. Protein: CASSNFDYGYTF.

The chain combines TRBV6-5 with TRBJ2-3; D ambiguous. This CDR3 comprises 15 residues. Germline assignment: CDR1 MNHEY and CDR2 SVGAGI. V was trimmed by 2 bases and J by 1 base, leaving 10 bases between them. CDR3 nucleotides: TGTGCCAGCAGTTACCTAGTCCCCGGCACAGATACGCAGTATTTT. Its protein is CASSYLVPGTDTQYF.

V and J are TRBV7-8 and TRBJ2-5; D is possibly TRBD1 (5 bases). Deletions cut 2 bases from V and 6 bases from J, with 10 bases between. The CDR3 totals 13 residues. Germline V CDR1 and CDR2: SGHVS, FQNEAQ. The CDR3 nucleotides read TGTGCCAGCAGCTTAAGGGGCACGAAGACCCAGTACTTC. Protein: CASSLRGTKTQYF.